The 28 T cell receptor beta chains listed next were all sequenced from one sample in a study of human T cells and chemical hapten exposure. Individual cDNA molecules had unique molecular identifiers attached to them by the library. TCRdb recomputed calls from the reads with MiXCR, one row per CDR3 protein. The repertoire consists of 100,000 to 150,000 distinct CDR3 sequences, with over 7% occurring once and the leading ten covering roughly 1.5%. RNA extraction used unfractionated whole blood as the source of total RNA. Material for sequencing was whole blood. All receptors come from a human donor in good health. Some clones in this sample may be carry-over from other donors' samples.

The chain recombines TRBV5-1 with TRBJ2-4; 9 positions agree with TRBD2. The CDR3 is 14 amino acids. Germline V gene lookup returns CDR1 SGHRS and CDR2 YFSETQ. V dropped 5 bases and J dropped 1; count of bases not matched to a gene: 1. CDR3 loop: CASRTSGAKNIQYF. CDR3 coding DNA: TGCGCCAGCAGGACTAGCGGCGCCAAAAACATTCAGTACTTC.

The CDR3 DNA follows: TGTGCCAGCAGCTTGTTATTGTCATGGACAGGGGGTGGCTACACCTTC. Its protein product is CASSLLLSWTGGGYTF. The chain has TRBV5-5 and TRBJ1-2; 10 bases line up with TRBD1. Germline CDR1 is SGHKS and CDR2 is YYEKEE (reference sequence). V shed 1 base and J 7 bases; nucleotides not matched to a gene: 10. The CDR3 covers 16 residues. Variable domain in full (rest from reference TRBV5-5 and TRBJ1-2): DAGVTQSPTHLIKTRGQQVTLRCSPISGHKSVSWYQQVLGQGPQFIFQYYEKEERGRGNFPDRFSARQFPNYSSELNVNALLLGDSALYLCASSLLLSWTGGGYTFGSGTRLTVV.

This clonotype has more than one count but fewer than ten. The CDR3 nucleotides read TGTGCCAGCAGCTTGGAAACGACTAGCGCCTACGAGCAGTACTTC. This codes for CASSLETTSAYEQYF. The chain couples TRBV5-8 to TRBJ2-7; 8 bases align to TRBD2. This CDR3 has 15 amino acids. V dropped 0 bases and J dropped 2; count of bases not matched to a gene: 4. Per germline, CDR1 SGHTS and CDR2 YDEGEE.

The chain couples TRBV7-2 to TRBJ2-7; 11 bases agree with TRBD2. Germline lookup yields CDR1 SGHTA and CDR2 FQGNSA. The junction had 4 bases not matched to a gene; V was cut back by 4 bases and J by 2 bases. The length of the CDR3 is 15 residues. The CDR3 reads CASSSRLAGTYEQYF. CDR3 bases: TGTGCCAGCAGCTCAAGACTAGCGGGGACCTACGAGCAGTACTTC.

In its sample, this clonotype was seen a few times. The chain uses TRBV7-2 and TRBJ2-7; 9 bases fit TRBD2. J gave up 2 bases and V 4 bases, and 12 bases lay outside the gene matches. The germline V gene has CDR1 SGHTA and CDR2 FQGNSA. The length of the CDR3 is 17 residues. CDR3 coding DNA: TGTGCCAGCAGCTCCGCCGTGGGGGGCGGGGGGGCCTACGAGCAGTACTTC. Translating gives CASSSAVGGGGAYEQYF. Full variable domain (rest looked up from reference TRBV7-2 and TRBJ2-7): GAGVSQSPSNKVTEKGKDVELRCDPISGHTALYWYRQSLGQGLEFLIYFQGNSAPDKSGLPSDRFSAERTGGSVSTLTIQRTQQEDSAVYLCASSSAVGGGGAYEQYFGPGTRLTVT.

The chain couples TRBV20-1 to TRBJ2-7; D possibly corresponds to TRBD2 (6 bases). Trimming took 5 bases from V and 2 from J, leaving 16 bases between them. CDR1 is DFQATT and CDR2 is SNEGSKA in the germline V gene (reference sequence). This CDR3 region has 14 residues. As DNA, the CDR3 is TGCAGTGCTCGCACCGGGACTGGGACCTACGAGCAGTACTTC. This codes for CSARTGTGTYEQYF.

The chain links TRBV15 to TRBJ1-5; possibly TRBD1 for D (5 bases). Trimming took 5 bases from V and 0 from J, leaving 20 bases between them. CDR1 LNHNV and CDR2 YYDKDF come from the germline V gene (reference sequence). The CDR3 is 18 residues long. The CDR3 loop reads CATSPSRGEYYSNQPQHF. CDR3 bases: TGTGCCACCAGCCCGTCGCGGGGCGAATACTATAGCAATCAGCCCCAGCATTTT.

This clonotype was seen only a few times. This chain connects TRBV18 to TRBJ2-1; D may be TRBD1 (6 bases). Looked up from germline, CDR1 is KGHSH and CDR2 is LQKENI. CDR3 length: 14 amino acids. Between the trimmed V and J ends, which lost 0 bases and 5 bases, there was a span of 8 bases. Here the CDR3 DNA reads TGTGCCAGCTCACCACCACAGGGAAACAATGAGCAGTTCTTC. This codes for CASSPPQGNNEQFF. Combining the CDR3 with reference TRBV18 and TRBJ2-1 gives the whole variable domain NAGVMQNPRHLVRRRGQEARLRCSPMKGHSHVYWYRQLPEEGLKFMVYLQKENIIDESGMPKERFSAEFPKEGPSILRIQQVVRGDSAAYFCASSPPQGNNEQFFGPGTRLTVL.

The V gene is TRBV6-5, the J gene TRBJ2-1; 7 bases are a match to TRBD2. After removal of 2 bases from V and 8 bases from J, the junction contained 15 bases not matched to a gene. The CDR3 spans 17 residues. Per germline, CDR1 MNHEY and CDR2 SVGAGI. The CDR3 region has the DNA TGTGCCAGCAGTTACGGCTCCGGGACTATCGGAGGGGATGAGCAGTTCTTC. This codes for CASSYGSGTIGGDEQFF.

The chain uses TRBV20-1 and TRBJ2-7; 10 nucleotides agree with TRBD2. The CDR3 loop spans 15 amino acids. Germline V CDR1 and CDR2: DFQATT, SNEGSKA (reference sequence). With V trimmed by 3 bases and J by 0 bases, 5 bases remained unmatched. CDR3 residues: CSASVGLADSYEQYF. For the CDR3, the DNA is TGCAGTGCTAGCGTCGGACTAGCGGACTCCTACGAGCAGTACTTC.

This clonotype has just a few counts. The chain is built from TRBV9 and TRBJ2-2; 11 bases agree with TRBD2. The CDR3 has 17 amino acids. The V segment lost 3 bases and the J segment 4 bases; nucleotides outside the gene matches: 8. CDR1 SGDLS and CDR2 YYNGEE come from the germline V gene. The CDR3 region is CASSALSGGASTGELFF. CDR3 in DNA: TGTGCCAGCAGCGCCCTTAGCGGGGGGGCCAGCACCGGGGAGCTGTTTTTT. The variable domain in full, with the rest retrieved from reference TRBV9 and TRBJ2-2, is DSGVTQTPKHLITATGQRVTLRCSPRSGDLSVYWYQQSLDQGLQFLIQYYNGEERAKGNILERFSAQQFPDLHSELNLSSLELGDSALYFCASSALSGGASTGELFFGEGSRLTVL.

This clonotype came up a few times. This chain connects TRBV24-1 to TRBJ2-3; 7 bases line up with TRBD1. Per the germline V gene, CDR1 is KGHDR and CDR2 is SFDVKD. V was clipped by 9 bases and J by 0 bases; unmatched bases: 5. The CDR3 runs 14 residues. Written as DNA, the CDR3 is TGTGCCACCGCCGGGACAGAGAGCACAGATACGCAGTATTTT. The encoded protein is CATAGTESTDTQYF.

In this sample, this clonotype turned up a few times. The chain has TRBV5-5 and TRBJ2-7; no definite D call. Deletions cut 2 bases from V and 0 bases from J, with 12 bases between. From germline, CDR1 is SGHKS and CDR2 YYEKEE (reference sequence). The CDR3 has 15 amino acids. Here the CDR3 reads CASSLFRVSSYEQYF. CDR3 nucleotide sequence: TGTGCCAGCAGCTTATTCCGGGTCAGCTCCTACGAGCAGTACTTC.

In this sample, this clonotype turned up many times. The chain has TRBV29-1 and TRBJ1-1, with 9 bases lining up with TRBD1. The CDR3 has 14 residues. Germline CDR1 reads SQVTM; CDR2 reads ANQGSEA. V lost 6 bases and J lost 5; bases outside the gene matches: 10. The CDR3 sequence: CSVGGYRGQTEAFF. The CDR3 coding sequence is TGCAGCGTGGGGGGCTACAGGGGGCAAACTGAAGCTTTCTTT.

As for this clonotype: A much more abundant neighbour one base away suggests this may be a read error. The chain joins TRBV5-6 to TRBJ1-1; D may be TRBD1 (5 bases). CDR1 and CDR2 from the germline V gene are SGHDT and YYEEEE. This CDR3 has 14 residues. Between the trimmed V and J ends, which lost 7 bases and 10 bases, there was a span of 23 bases. The CDR3 protein is CASGSIGTPRAAFF. The CDR3 DNA sequence: TGTGCCAGCGGCTCAATCGGGACCCCTAGAGCAGCTTTCTTT.

This clonotype has at least ten counts. The rearrangement uses TRBV2 and TRBJ1-1; TRBD1 might be the D (5 bases). Trimming took off 3 bases at V and 1 base at J, with 12 bases between the two ends. Germline CDR1 and CDR2: SNHLY and FYNNEI. This CDR3 is built from 15 residues. In nucleotides, the CDR3 is TGTGCCAGCAGTGACGACAGTCCAAGGAACACTGAAGCTTTCTTT. Its protein product is CASSDDSPRNTEAFF.

V is TRBV5-1 and J is TRBJ2-2; TRBD1 matches 8 bases. Per the germline V gene, CDR1 is SGHRS and CDR2 is YFSETQ. V shed 4 bases and J 7 bases; nucleotides not matched to a gene: 12. The CDR3 runs to 16 residues. CDR3 DNA: TGCGCCAGCAGCCCGAGGACAGGGAGGTCGAACGGGGAGCTGTTTTTT. Its translation is CASSPRTGRSNGELFF.

This clonotype was seen many times. V gene TRBV11-2 combines with J gene TRBJ2-2; possible D gene TRBD2, 5 bases. Trimming cost V 5 bases and J 4 bases, with 11 bases left between them. Germline V gene sequence: CDR1 SGHAT, CDR2 FQNNGV. The CDR3 length is 14 residues. CDR3: CASSGRASTGELFF. The CDR3 nucleotides are TGTGCCAGCAGCGGGAGAGCCTCCACCGGGGAGCTGTTTTTT. Complete variable domain (other parts from reference TRBV11-2 and TRBJ2-2): EAGVAQSPRYKIIEKRQSVAFWCNPISGHATLYWYQQILGQGPKLLIQFQNNGVVDDSQLPKDRFSAERLKGVDSTLKIQPAKLEDSAVYLCASSGRASTGELFFGEGSRLTVL.

This clonotype was detected a few times. The genes are TRBV12-3 or TRBV12-4 and TRBJ2-1; D might be TRBD1 or TRBD2, each matching 5 bases. V was shortened by 3 bases and J by 10 bases, with 7 bases between the two germline ends. The CDR3 is made up of 11 amino acids. Here the CDR3 DNA reads TGTGCCAGCAGTTTGGGGGACGAGCAGTTCTTC. Protein product: CASSLGDEQFF.

This chain links TRBV5-1 with TRBJ2-7, with 10 bases that match TRBD1. The germline gives CDR1 SGHRS, CDR2 YFSETQ. The V segment lost 3 bases and the J segment 6 bases; nucleotides outside the gene matches: 3. The CDR3 length is 13 residues. The CDR3 sequence is CASSSGTGAEQYF. As DNA, the CDR3 is TGCGCCAGCAGCTCCGGGACAGGGGCCGAGCAGTACTTC.

The V gene is TRBV4-1, the J gene TRBJ2-7; no definite D call. V lost 4 bases to trimming and J lost 6 bases, with 19 bases between them. The CDR3 sequence is 15 residues long. The germline CDR1 and CDR2 sequences are MGHRA and YSYEKL. The DNA for the CDR3 is TGCGCCAGCAGCCCCCGCCCGGGCCGAGGACCCGAGCAGTACTTC. It codes for CASSPRPGRGPEQYF.

This clonotype was seen repeatedly, ten times or more. The rearrangement links TRBV29-1 to TRBJ2-1; D is ambiguous. Trimming removed 6 bases at V and 5 bases at J, with 8 bases between. This CDR3 has 11 amino acids. The germline V gene has CDR1 SQVTM and CDR2 ANQGSEA. CDR3 sequence (DNA): TGCAGCGTCGCCCCCGACAATGAGCAGTTCTTC. Protein product: CSVAPDNEQFF.

The gene calls are TRBV5-6 and TRBJ2-3; 10 bases map to TRBD2. CDR1 and CDR2 from the germline V gene are SGHDT and YYEEEE. The V segment lost 0 bases and the J segment 3 bases; nucleotides outside the gene matches: 7. The CDR3 is 17 amino acids. CDR3: CASSLVLAGGGTDTQYF. The CDR3, as DNA: TGTGCCAGCAGCTTGGTGTTAGCGGGAGGAGGTACAGATACGCAGTATTTT.

The rearrangement joins TRBV5-4 to TRBJ2-2; tentative D call: TRBD1 (6 bases). The germline V gene has CDR1 SGHNT and CDR2 YYREEE (reference sequence). V shed 1 base and J shed 3 bases, with 10 bases lying between them. The CDR3 totals 15 residues. CDR3 in amino acids: CASSLFYRDTGELFF. CDR3 coding DNA: TGTGCCAGCAGCTTGTTTTACAGGGACACCGGGGAGCTGTTTTTT.

The chain has TRBV20-1 and TRBJ2-1, with 9 bases that match TRBD2. The V gene's germline CDR1 is DFQATT and CDR2 SNEGSKA (reference sequence). The V segment lost 2 bases and the J segment 3 bases; nucleotides outside the gene matches: 5. The CDR3 consists of 15 residues. CDR3: CSARRLAGSYNEQFF. The DNA for the CDR3 is TGCAGTGCTAGACGGCTAGCGGGAAGCTACAATGAGCAGTTCTTC.

The chain uses TRBV4-1 and TRBJ2-7; 7 bases match TRBD1. Germline V CDR1 and CDR2: MGHRA, YSYEKL. The trim removed 1 base at V and 5 bases at J, leaving 11 bases unmatched. The length of the CDR3 is 16 residues. DNA for the CDR3: TGCGCCAGCAGCCAAGCCGGCTCCGGGACAGCAAACGAGCAGTACTTC. Translating gives CASSQAGSGTANEQYF.

This clonotype was observed a few times. The chain recombines TRBV11-2 with TRBJ2-2; 7 nucleotides match TRBD1. CDR1 and CDR2 from the germline V gene are SGHAT and FQNNGV. V was pared by 1 base and J by 6 bases, with 2 bases of the junction left unmatched. CDR3 size: 14 residues. The CDR3 DNA reads TGTGCCAGCAGCTTAGTGACAGGGCCCGGGGAGCTGTTTTTT. Residues: CASSLVTGPGELFF.

The rearrangement joins TRBV5-1 to TRBJ1-1; D uncertain. Germline CDR1 reads SGHRS; CDR2 reads YFSETQ. V lost 4 bases and J 1 base, leaving 11 bases between the germline ends. The CDR3 spans 14 residues. CDR3 nucleotide sequence: TGCGCCAGCAGCATAGGGTCCTCGAACACTGAAGCTTTCTTT. It specifies CASSIGSSNTEAFF.